Each of the 6 T cell receptor beta chains below was sequenced from the same sample in a study of cytotoxic CD8 clonotypes in ibrutinib-treated CLL. Libraries were prepared by immunoSEQ multiplex PCR; TCRdb keeps only in-frame clonotypes and omits some of them. The table has approximately 150,000 clones, approximately 75% seen once; the top ten hold 28%. Sequencing was performed on PBMCs, taken after 12 months of ibrutinib treatment. The receptors were sampled from a human donor with chronic lymphocytic leukemia.

This clone has a handful of counts. The gene calls are TRBV19 and TRBJ2-2; D is possibly TRBD1 (5 bases). Trimming took 3 bases from V and 7 from J, leaving 15 bases between them. CDR1 LNHDA and CDR2 SQIVND come from the germline V gene (reference sequence). CDR3 length: 15 amino acids. CDR3 residues: CASSILAGLSGELFF. Written as DNA, the CDR3 is TGTGCCAGTAGTATCTTGGCAGGGTTAAGCGGGGAGCTGTTTTTT.

The J gene is TRBJ2-4, the V gene TRBV13, with a possible D match to TRBD1 (6 bases). Germline V gene lookup returns CDR1 PRHDT and CDR2 FYEKMQ (reference sequence). Trimming took 6 bases from V and 0 from J, leaving 12 bases between them. CDR3 length: 15 amino acids. The CDR3 spells CASRGAQLAKNIQYF. CDR3 bases: TGTGCCAGCAGGGGGGCGCAACTAGCCAAAAACATTCAGTACTTC. The whole variable domain, filled in from reference TRBV13 and TRBJ2-4, reads AAGVIQSPRHLIKEKRETATLKCYPIPRHDTVYWYQQGPGQDPQFLISFYEKMQSDKGSIPDRFSAQQFSDYHSELNMSSLELGDSALYFCASRGAQLAKNIQYFGAGTRLSVL.

The DNA of the CDR3 is TGTGCCAGCAGCAAAGCGGGAGGCAGAGATACGCAGTATTTT. Translation: CASSKAGGRDTQYF. The chain couples TRBV27 to TRBJ2-3; 9 bases are a match to TRBD2. The CDR3 extends over 14 amino acids. The ends lost 6 bases at V and 5 bases at J; junction bases unmatched: 6. Germline CDR1 reads MNHEY; CDR2 reads SMNVEV (reference sequence).

This chain links TRBV28 with TRBJ1-2; D might be TRBD1 (6 bases). From germline, CDR1 is MDHEN and CDR2 SYDVKM. The CDR3 has 17 residues. Trimming cost V 4 bases and J 4 bases, with 22 bases left between them. In nucleotides, the CDR3 is TGTGCCAGCAGTTCGCTGCCGCAGAGGCAGGGGCGCTATGGCTACACCTTC. It encodes CASSSLPQRQGRYGYTF.

The CDR3 spells CASSFDSPKNTEAFF. The CDR3 DNA reads as TGCGCCAGCAGCTTCGACAGCCCCAAAAACACTGAAGCTTTCTTT. The rearrangement joins TRBV5-1 to TRBJ1-1; D is possibly TRBD1 (5 bases). This CDR3 region has 15 residues. V lost 2 bases and J 2 bases, leaving 13 bases between the germline ends. Germline CDR1 is SGHRS and CDR2 is YFSETQ.

The gene calls are TRBV19 and TRBJ2-7; D call uncertain. CDR1 and CDR2 from the germline V gene are LNHDA and SQIVND (reference sequence). The CDR3 runs to 13 residues. V shed 5 bases and J shed 2 bases, with 10 bases lying between them. The CDR3 nucleotides are TGTGCCAGTAGTGCGACACCTACCTACGAGCAGTACTTC. Residues: CASSATPTYEQYF.